Presented here are 8 T cell receptor beta chains from one specimen sequenced in a study of shared clonotypes between healthy human individuals. Sequenced by immunoSEQ multiplex PCR; TCRdb stores in-frame clones only, minus some. The sample carries around 690,000 clones, roughly 87% recorded once. Sequenced input: memory CD8+ T cells from PBMCs. The subset was: CD45RO+ cells pooled with CCR7-negative TemRA cells. These receptors were obtained from a man in his late teens or twenties in good health. Some clones in this sample may be carry-over from other donors' samples.

The chain has TRBV4-1 and TRBJ1-1; TRBD1 might be the D (5 bases). The V end lost 3 bases, the J end lost 2 bases, and 10 bases lay between the germline ends. The CDR3 has 14 amino acids. Germline V gives CDR1 MGHRA, CDR2 YSYEKL. CDR3 sequence (DNA): TGCGCCAGCAGCCACCCCGACAGAAACACTGAAGCTTTCTTT. Residues: CASSHPDRNTEAFF.

The J gene is TRBJ1-1, the V gene TRBV30, with TRBD1 matching 8 bases. Germline V CDR1 and CDR2: GTSNPN, SVGIG (reference sequence). The J segment lost 5 bases and the V segment lost 8 bases, leaving 16 bases of the junction unmatched. This CDR3 contains 15 residues. In DNA, the CDR3 is TGTGCCGGCGGACAGGGAGACCCGCCCACGACTGAAGCTTTCTTT. This encodes CAGGQGDPPTTEAFF.

A remark on this clone: This specimen includes other DNA sequences encoding the same CDR3. This chain joins TRBV9 and TRBJ2-1; 8 bases are shared with TRBD2. Germline assignment: CDR1 SGDLS and CDR2 YYNGEE. V gave up 4 bases and J gave up 7 bases; unmatched junction bases: 10. The CDR3 sequence is 15 residues long. The CDR3 is CASSPGSGSYNEQFF. For the CDR3, the DNA is TGTGCCAGCAGCCCCGGGAGCGGGAGTTATAATGAGCAGTTCTTC.

V is TRBV4-2 and J is TRBJ2-3; D may be TRBD1 or TRBD2 (5 bases each). The CDR3 spans 16 residues. Trimming pared 1 base from V and 1 base from J, leaving 12 bases between. CDR1 and CDR2 (germline): LGHNA, YNFKEQ. The CDR3 sequence is CASSQAQGEGTDTQYF. The CDR3 DNA is TGTGCCAGCAGCCAAGCCCAGGGAGAGGGCACAGATACGCAGTATTTT.

The CDR3 sequence: CASSPGGIYEQYF. Written as DNA, the CDR3 is TGTGCCAGCAGCCCGGGGGGGATCTACGAGCAGTACTTC. The chain couples TRBV7-9 to TRBJ2-7, with 8 positions matching TRBD2. The V gene end was trimmed by 5 bases and the J gene end by 3 bases; junction bases not matched to a gene: 3. Germline CDR1 SEHNR, CDR2 FQNEAQ (reference sequence). CDR3 length: 13 amino acids.

The sample holds one count of this clone. V usage is TRBV7-9 and J usage is TRBJ1-4, with 9 nucleotides matching TRBD1. The CDR3 sequence is 18 residues long. Unmatched junction bases numbered 17, after V lost 4 bases and J lost 8 bases. Germline lookup yields CDR1 SEHNR and CDR2 FQNEAQ (reference sequence). CDR3: CASSSTGTGLDRGEKLFF. In DNA form, the CDR3 reads TGTGCCAGCAGCTCCACCGGGACAGGGCTCGATAGGGGAGAAAAACTGTTTTTT.

The chain employs TRBV4-1 and TRBJ1-5; weak D call: TRBD1 (6 bases). This CDR3 spans 15 amino acids. Germline CDR1 reads MGHRA; CDR2 reads YSYEKL. Trimming took off 4 bases at V and 4 bases at J, with 14 bases between the two ends. Here the CDR3 reads CASSPGRGGNQPQHF. The CDR3 DNA follows: TGCGCCAGCAGCCCGGGCAGGGGAGGGAATCAGCCCCAGCATTTT.

The rearrangement uses TRBV11-2 and TRBJ2-5, with TRBD2 identical over 9 bases. The junction had 5 bases not matched to a gene; V was cut back by 5 bases and J by 4 bases. CDR3 size: 14 residues. Germline loops: CDR1 SGHAT, CDR2 FQNNGV. The CDR3 is CASSPVSGRETQYF. In DNA form, the CDR3 reads TGTGCCAGCAGCCCGGTTAGCGGGAGAGAGACCCAGTACTTC.